These 5 T cell receptor beta chains originate from one sample sequenced in a study of shared clonotypes between healthy human individuals. Some clones are missing from TCRdb's copy, which holds only in-frame ones; the method was immunoSEQ multiplex PCR. The sample has over 1.5 million clones, roughly 98% seen once. Sequencing was carried out using naive CD4+ T cells sorted from blood. As for subset: CD45RA+ positively selected. Receptor source: a man younger than 45 in good health.

This chain connects TRBV4-1 to TRBJ2-3; D is undetermined. Germline V gene data show CDR1 as MGHRA and CDR2 as YSYEKL. This CDR3 comprises 14 residues. The V end lost 0 bases, the J end lost 6 bases, and 10 bases lay between the germline ends. DNA for the CDR3: TGCGCCAGCAGCCAAGACACAGCTCGGGATACGCAGTATTTT. It codes for CASSQDTARDTQYF.

The chain couples TRBV29-1 to TRBJ2-5; TRBD1 might be the D (5 bases). Germline V CDR1 and CDR2: SQVTM, ANQGSEA. CDR3 length: 11 residues. Between the trimmed V and J ends, which lost 8 bases and 4 bases, there was a span of 11 bases. CDR3 DNA sequence: TGCAGCATCAGGGTCCCAGAGACCCAGTACTTC. Its translation: CSIRVPETQYF.

The gene calls are TRBV6-5 and TRBJ2-5, with D uncertain. V shed 4 bases and J shed 1 base, with 10 bases lying between them. CDR3 length: 14 residues. The V gene's germline CDR1 is MNHEY and CDR2 SVGAGI. The CDR3 spells CASSLLPIQETQYF. CDR3 DNA sequence: TGTGCCAGCAGTTTGCTGCCGATCCAAGAGACCCAGTACTTC.

The chain combines TRBV7-7 with TRBJ2-5; D unclear. Germline values: CDR1 SSHAT, CDR2 FNYEAQ (reference sequence). The CDR3 extends over 12 amino acids. Trimming pared 4 bases from V and 7 bases from J, leaving 10 bases between. CDR3 residues: CASSSTSGTQYF. In nucleotides, the CDR3 is TGTGCCAGCAGCTCCACCAGTGGGACCCAGTACTTC.

The sample holds one count of this clone. The chain recombines TRBV18 with TRBJ2-7; D may be TRBD2 (5 bases). V lost 5 bases and J lost 2, with 13 bases in between. There are 14 residues in the CDR3. Germline assignment: CDR1 KGHSH and CDR2 LQKENI. CDR3: CASSSSSLAYEQYF. CDR3 coding DNA: TGTGCCAGCTCATCCTCCTCACTAGCCTACGAGCAGTACTTC.